A single sample gave rise to the 2 T cell receptor beta chains below, sequenced in a study of blood T cell repertoires in COVID-19. The protocol was immunoSEQ multiplex PCR, while the TCRdb copy is restricted to in-frame clones and leaves out a portion. Of around 91,000 clones listed, approximately 86% are singletons. Sequencing was performed on peripheral blood. The receptor set was obtained from a human donor in a cohort sampled during active COVID-19.

J is TRBJ2-5 and V is TRBV3-1 (or the pseudogene TRBV3-2), with 8 bases fitting TRBD2. This CDR3 contains 15 residues. Germline CDR1 and CDR2: LGHDT and YNNKEL (reference sequence). The trim removed 3 bases at V and 4 bases at J, leaving 7 bases unmatched. This CDR3 reads CASSQEAGDRETQYF. Here the CDR3 DNA reads TGTGCCAGCAGCCAGGAAGCGGGGGATCGAGAGACCCAGTACTTC.

The CDR3 bases are TGCGCCAGCAGCTTCCGGAAACAGGGTTTGGGGACTGAAGCTTTCTTT. This sequence encodes CASSFRKQGLGTEAFF. The chain couples TRBV5-1 to TRBJ1-1; tentative D call: TRBD1 (6 bases). Trimming removed 2 bases at V and 5 bases at J, with 19 bases between. Germline V gene data show CDR1 as SGHRS and CDR2 as YFSETQ. This CDR3 spans 16 amino acids.